The 23 T cell receptor beta chains listed next were all sequenced from one sample in a study of T cells in Graves' hyperthyroidism and ophthalmopathy. Amplified TCR beta CDR3 regions came from RNA transcripts. A set of HTBI primers served as the primers for a first-round RT-PCR of the TCR CDR3. Each CDR3 protein gets one entry after TCRdb re-called the multiplex PCR reads with MiXCR. The repertoire has roughly 700,000 distinct CDR3 sequences, roughly 32% of them found once; the top ten carry roughly 30%. Sequenced input: blood. These receptors all come from a woman in her thirties or forties with Graves' hyperthyroidism.

The chain carries TRBV9 and TRBJ1-2; the D is unclear. Germline CDR1 and CDR2: SGDLS and YYNGEE. This CDR3 contains 15 residues. Trimming stripped 4 bases from V and 7 bases from J, with 20 bases between. The CDR3 reads CASSQDGAKIGGYTF. The CDR3, as DNA: TGTGCCAGCAGCCAAGATGGTGCCAAAATCGGTGGCTACACCTTC. The entire variable domain, with the rest obtained from reference TRBV9 and TRBJ1-2, is as follows: DSGVTQTPKHLITATGQRVTLRCSPRSGDLSVYWYQQSLDQGLQFLIQYYNGEERAKGNILERFSAQQFPDLHSELNLSSLELGDSALYFCASSQDGAKIGGYTFGSGTRLTVV.

The V and J genes are TRBV24-1 and TRBJ2-2; D perhaps matches TRBD1 (7 bases). CDR1 and CDR2 from the germline V gene are KGHDR and SFDVKD. This CDR3 is 15 amino acids long. The V end was cut by 2 bases, the J end by 7 bases, with 13 bases between. CDR3 DNA sequence: TGTGCCACCAGTGATTCAGGGGGGACGGGCGGGGAGCTGTTTTTT. Amino acids: CATSDSGGTGGELFF.

The chain joins TRBV7-9 to TRBJ2-7; 9 bases are a match to TRBD1. J was trimmed by 6 bases and V by 5 bases; bases with no gene match: 11. Germline V gene lookup returns CDR1 SEHNR and CDR2 FQNEAQ (reference sequence). This CDR3 is 15 amino acids long. CDR3 sequence reads: CASSSSGTGLPEQYF. DNA for the CDR3: TGTGCCAGCAGCAGCTCCGGGACAGGGCTTCCCGAGCAGTACTTC.

The sample holds a few counts of this clonotype. The chain recombines TRBV6-5 with TRBJ1-2; D is unresolved. CDR3 length: 15 amino acids. Between the trimmed V and J ends, which lost 0 bases and 2 bases, there was a span of 10 bases. CDR1 and CDR2 from the germline V gene are MNHEY and SVGAGI. The CDR3 loop reads CASSYSSGLNYGYTF. In nucleotides, the CDR3 is TGTGCCAGCAGTTACTCTTCAGGACTGAACTATGGCTACACCTTC.

This clonotype occurred a few times. The chain combines TRBV4-3 with TRBJ1-1; D uncertain. CDR1 LGHNA and CDR2 YSLEER come from the germline V gene. Trimming stripped 0 bases from V and 1 base from J, with 12 bases between. The CDR3 has 16 amino acids. The CDR3 loop is CASSQDLGSENTEAFF. CDR3 in DNA: TGCGCCAGCAGCCAAGATCTCGGCAGTGAGAACACTGAAGCTTTCTTT.

Comments on this clonotype: One end of the junction varies from germline; a read error may be responsible. The chain couples TRBV4-1 to TRBJ2-5, with D possibly being TRBD1 (6 bases). The CDR3 covers 15 residues. Germline V gene lookup returns CDR1 MGHRA and CDR2 YSYEKL. The CDR3 coding sequence is TGCGCCGGCAGCCAAGTAAACAGGGCGCAAGAGACCCAGTACTTC. Encoded protein: CAGSQVNRAQETQYF.

In this sample, this clonotype turned up many times. The chain employs TRBV12-5 and TRBJ1-1; a weak D match, TRBD1 (6 bases). Trimming took 0 bases from V and 8 from J, leaving 10 bases between them. Germline loops: CDR1 LGHNT, CDR2 FRNRAP. CDR3 length: 13 residues. For the CDR3, the DNA is TGTGCTAGTGGTTTGGTCGTGGGGGGCGAAGCTTTCTTT. Translating gives CASGLVVGGEAFF.

This clonotype was seen ten or more times. The chain links TRBV20-1 to TRBJ1-2; TRBD1 agrees at 10 bases. The junction had 5 bases not matched to a gene; V was cut back by 5 bases and J by 8 bases. CDR3 length equals 12 residues. Germline V gene data show CDR1 as DFQATT and CDR2 as SNEGSKA (reference sequence). The CDR3 DNA reads as TGCAGTGCTGGAAAGGACAGGGGGGGCTACACCTTC. Translating it yields CSAGKDRGGYTF.

V gene TRBV5-1 combines with J gene TRBJ2-2; 15 bases are a match to TRBD2. The V gene's germline CDR1 is SGHRS and CDR2 YFSETQ. Unmatched junction bases numbered 10, after V lost 4 bases and J lost 6 bases. The CDR3 contains 18 residues. CDR3 sequence (DNA): TGCGCCAGCAGCCCGCCGGGACTAGCGGGAGGAGGAGCCGGGGAGCTGTTTTTT. This encodes CASSPPGLAGGGAGELFF.

In its sample, this clonotype was seen many times. The CDR3 DNA follows: TGTGCCAGCAGCTCGGCCAACTACGAGCAGTACTTC. Its translation is CASSSANYEQYF. The chain has TRBV7-9 and TRBJ2-7; D ambiguous. This CDR3 has 12 amino acids. The V end was cut by 4 bases, the J end by 3 bases, with 7 bases between. The germline CDR1 and CDR2 sequences are SEHNR and FQNEAQ (reference sequence).

This clonotype was detected ten times or more. The rearrangement joins TRBV7-2 to TRBJ1-2; tentatively, D is TRBD1 (6 bases). The CDR3 is 16 residues long. V gave up 0 bases and J gave up 4 bases, with 15 bases separating them. The germline V gene encodes CDR1 SGHTA and CDR2 FQGNSA. The chain's CDR3 is CASSLARPGEGYGYTF. CDR3 coding DNA: TGTGCCAGCAGCTTAGCCCGCCCAGGGGAGGGCTATGGCTACACCTTC. Looking up the rest from reference TRBV7-2 and TRBJ1-2 gives the full variable domain: GAGVSQSPSNKVTEKGKDVELRCDPISGHTALYWYRQSLGQGLEFLIYFQGNSAPDKSGLPSDRFSAERTGGSVSTLTIQRTQQEDSAVYLCASSLARPGEGYGYTFGSGTRLTVV.

This clonotype was detected once. A read error may account for a junction end that differs from germline. Here the CDR3 reads CASNYSLNTEAFF. The CDR3 nucleotides are TGTGCCAGCAATTACTCTCTGAACACTGAAGCTTTCTTT. The V call is TRBV6-5, the J call TRBJ1-1, with D uncertain. The germline CDR1 and CDR2 sequences are MNHEY and SVGAGI. The CDR3 has 13 amino acids.

V is TRBV29-1 and J is TRBJ2-3, with unresolved D. This CDR3 has 14 amino acids. Trimming cost V 1 base and J 3 bases, with 11 bases left between them. Germline lookup yields CDR1 SQVTM and CDR2 ANQGSEA. CDR3 residues: CSVEAVWATDTQYF. The CDR3 DNA is TGCAGCGTTGAAGCGGTGTGGGCAACAGATACGCAGTATTTT.

This clonotype was counted only a few times. Mismatch with germline at one junction end may stem from a read error. The rearrangement uses TRBV6-6 and TRBJ1-4, with TRBD1 as a possible D gene (5 bases). This CDR3 is 14 amino acids long. Germline V gene lookup returns CDR1 MNHNY and CDR2 SVGAGI (reference sequence). Here the CDR3 reads CASRVGPWIGETVF. The CDR3 coding sequence is TGTGCCAGCAGAGTGGGACCGTGGATAGGAGAAACTGTTTTT.

This clonotype appeared many times. Germline is not matched at one junction end, which may reflect a read error. V gene TRBV7-9 combines with J gene TRBJ2-7, with 8 bases fitting TRBD2. This CDR3 is 12 amino acids long. CDR1 SEHNR and CDR2 FQNEAQ come from the germline V gene (reference sequence). The CDR3 spells CASSSAGGATEF. The CDR3 bases are TGTGCCAGCAGCTCAGCCGGGGGGGCCACGGAATTC.

About this clonotype itself: A read error may produce the germline difference seen at one junction end. The rearrangement joins TRBV7-2 to TRBJ1-2; D is uncertain. This CDR3 is built from 14 residues. Germline CDR1 reads SGHTA; CDR2 reads FQGNSA. CDR3: CASSQDLENYGHTF. The CDR3 nucleotides are TGCGCCAGCAGCCAAGATCTGGAGAACTATGGCCACACCTTC.

The chain employs TRBV12-3 or TRBV12-4 and TRBJ1-2; a weak D match, TRBD1 (5 bases). V was cut by 0 bases and J by 4 bases, with 6 bases left in between. The CDR3 runs 13 residues. In nucleotides, the CDR3 is TGTGCCAGCAGTTTAGCTGGGACCTATGGCTACACCTTC. This codes for CASSLAGTYGYTF.

V and J are TRBV28 and TRBJ1-1, with 8 bases aligning to TRBD1. The CDR3 is made up of 15 amino acids. Looked up from germline, CDR1 is MDHEN and CDR2 is SYDVKM. V gave up 6 bases and J gave up 2 bases; unmatched junction bases: 8. The CDR3 region has the DNA TGTGCCAGCAGCGCCTTCGGGACAGGCAACACTGAAGCTTTCTTT. Its protein product is CASSAFGTGNTEAFF.

This clonotype came up many times. The chain uses TRBV2 and TRBJ1-2; TRBD1 matches 8 bases. The germline V gene encodes CDR1 SNHLY and CDR2 FYNNEI. The junction had 2 bases not matched to a gene; V was cut back by 4 bases and J by 1 base. The CDR3 sequence is 14 residues long. The CDR3: CASSGQGINYGYTF. In nucleotides, the CDR3 is TGTGCCAGCAGTGGACAGGGGATTAACTATGGCTACACCTTC. The full variable domain, rest sourced from reference TRBV2 and TRBJ1-2, is EPEVTQTPSHQVTQMGQEVILRCVPISNHLYFYWYRQILGQKVEFLVSFYNNEISEKSEIFDDQFSVERPDGSNFTLKIRSTKLEDSAMYFCASSGQGINYGYTFGSGTRLTVV.

In its sample, this clonotype was seen many times. The chain combines TRBV9 with TRBJ1-4; D might be TRBD1 (5 bases). Between the trimmed V and J ends, which lost 4 bases and 4 bases, there was a span of 11 bases. CDR1 is SGDLS and CDR2 is YYNGEE in the germline V gene. The CDR3 totals 14 residues. The CDR3 region has the DNA TGTGCCAGCAGCCCGACAGCTGTTAATGAAAAACTGTTTTTT. Translated: CASSPTAVNEKLFF.

This clonotype was detected many times. V is TRBV2 and J is TRBJ1-5, with D tentatively TRBD1 (6 bases). CDR3 length: 16 amino acids. Germline CDR1 reads SNHLY; CDR2 reads FYNNEI. Trimming shortened V by 2 bases and J by 5 bases, and 16 bases separated the two germline ends. The CDR3 is CASSERGRGVDQPQHF. The CDR3 DNA reads TGTGCCAGCAGTGAACGCGGAAGGGGGGTAGATCAGCCCCAGCATTTT. The full variable domain, completed using reference TRBV2 and TRBJ1-5, is EPEVTQTPSHQVTQMGQEVILRCVPISNHLYFYWYRQILGQKVEFLVSFYNNEISEKSEIFDDQFSVERPDGSNFTLKIRSTKLEDSAMYFCASSERGRGVDQPQHFGDGTRLSIL.

This clonotype was detected a few times. The chain joins TRBV5-4 to TRBJ1-4, with D possibly matching TRBD1 (5 bases). This CDR3 region has 16 residues. CDR1 and CDR2 from the germline V gene are SGHNT and YYREEE (reference sequence). V lost 4 bases and J lost 0, with 13 bases in between. In DNA form, the CDR3 reads TGTGCCAGCAGCCCGGACCCCAGGGCAACTAATGAAAAACTGTTTTTT. Translated, it gives CASSPDPRATNEKLFF.

The CDR3, as DNA: TGTGCCAGCTCACACAGGGGCGCGGACTATGGCTACACCTTC. Residues: CASSHRGADYGYTF. The rearrangement links TRBV25-1 to TRBJ1-2; TRBD1 aligns across 7 bases. Trimming at V came to 8 bases and at J to 3 bases, leaving 9 bases not matched to a gene. The CDR3 extends over 14 amino acids. CDR1 MGHDK and CDR2 SYGVNS come from the germline V gene.